The rows below give T cell receptor beta chains drawn from one sample of a study of T cell repertoires in cytomegalovirus infection. TCRdb called the reads again in MiXCR, with one record for every CDR3 protein. This sample yields about 130,000 distinct CDR3 sequences, of which about 24% are seen a single time; roughly 35% belongs to the top ten. These TCRs are of unknown antigen specificity. Sequenced material: PBMCs, sequenced either directly or after in vitro stimulation (not recorded which). These receptors were obtained from a human donor in good health (CMV status not recorded). Some clones in this sample may be carry-over from other donors' samples. Each CDR3 is given with its conserved first and last residue. The order of the fields is J gene, V gene, clone size, CDR3 protein. The size field is filled for only some rows; it gives once, few, many or a size class.

j_gene: TRBJ2-2
v_gene: TRBV7-2
abundance: few
CDR3aa: CASSPYVGELFF

j_gene: TRBJ2-4
v_gene: TRBV15
abundance: .
CDR3aa: CATSGEIRGKNIQYF

j_gene: TRBJ2-2
v_gene: TRBV4-1
abundance: few
CDR3aa: CASSHGLDNGELFF

j_gene: TRBJ1-2
v_gene: TRBV7-9
abundance: many
CDR3aa: CASSLQGDGYTF

j_gene: TRBJ2-1
v_gene: TRBV7-9
abundance: few
CDR3aa: CASSPREGPYNEQFF

j_gene: TRBJ2-5
v_gene: TRBV10-1
abundance: .
CDR3aa: CASSESATAGQETQYF

j_gene: TRBJ2-7
v_gene: TRBV6-1
abundance: many
CDR3aa: CASSPQGGIYEQYF

j_gene: TRBJ1-1
v_gene: TRBV12-5
abundance: .
CDR3aa: CASGFLTENTEAFF

j_gene: TRBJ2-6
v_gene: TRBV2
abundance: .
CDR3aa: CASRRGQEARNVLTF

j_gene: TRBJ1-4
v_gene: TRBV4-1
abundance: few
CDR3aa: CASSPGGASEKLFF

j_gene: TRBJ2-1
v_gene: TRBV19
abundance: .
CDR3aa: CASSSRDRGSYNEQFF

j_gene: TRBJ1-1
v_gene: TRBV7-9
abundance: .
CDR3aa: CASSRQGGNTEAFF

j_gene: TRBJ1-2
v_gene: TRBV5-5
abundance: few
CDR3aa: CASSNPGQARYGYTF

j_gene: TRBJ2-3
v_gene: TRBV6-2/TRBV6-3
abundance: .
CDR3aa: CASSYKLAGVEDTQYF

j_gene: TRBJ2-1
v_gene: TRBV10-3
abundance: .
CDR3aa: CAISDESYNEQFF

j_gene: TRBJ1-2
v_gene: TRBV4-3
abundance: .
CDR3aa: CASSQGAALYGYTF

j_gene: TRBJ1-4
v_gene: TRBV6-1
abundance: many
CDR3aa: CATHSLTDEKLFF

j_gene: TRBJ2-1
v_gene: TRBV7-6
abundance: .
CDR3aa: CASSLEGGRDDEQFF

j_gene: TRBJ1-2
v_gene: TRBV7-2
abundance: many
CDR3aa: CASSLSAPRMENYTF

j_gene: TRBJ1-4
v_gene: TRBV4-1
abundance: medium-sized
CDR3aa: CASSQGIF

j_gene: TRBJ2-1
v_gene: TRBV4-1
abundance: few
CDR3aa: CASSPAPLAGPNNEQFF

j_gene: TRBJ2-1
v_gene: TRBV12-5
abundance: few
CDR3aa: CASGLPLRPGLAGVDEQFF

j_gene: TRBJ1-1
v_gene: TRBV27
abundance: .
CDR3aa: CASSLFGSGTEAFF

j_gene: TRBJ2-5
v_gene: TRBV19
abundance: .
CDR3aa: CASSSGLAGTNGETQYF

j_gene: TRBJ2-5
v_gene: TRBV24-1
abundance: few
CDR3aa: CATSGQGLASGETQYF

j_gene: TRBJ1-2
v_gene: TRBV7-2
abundance: .
CDR3aa: CASSLSSGSNYGYTF

j_gene: TRBJ2-5
v_gene: TRBV11-2
abundance: few
CDR3aa: CASSLVRGPQETQYF

j_gene: TRBJ2-7
v_gene: TRBV14
abundance: many
CDR3aa: CASSQVFSYEQYF

j_gene: TRBJ1-1
v_gene: TRBV19
abundance: .
CDR3aa: CASSINPPWTGTGTEAFF

j_gene: TRBJ2-1
v_gene: TRBV19
abundance: few
CDR3aa: CASSIGVGSEQFF

j_gene: TRBJ2-7
v_gene: TRBV27
abundance: .
CDR3aa: CASSAKKTSGIYEQYF

j_gene: TRBJ1-4
v_gene: TRBV5-4
abundance: .
CDR3aa: CASSGDLKGKLFF

j_gene: TRBJ1-4
v_gene: TRBV5-1
abundance: .
CDR3aa: CASSSLRGPGEKLFF

j_gene: TRBJ2-5
v_gene: TRBV6-2/TRBV6-3
abundance: few
CDR3aa: CASTTGTKTQYF

j_gene: TRBJ2-2
v_gene: TRBV7-2
abundance: .
CDR3aa: CASSLGERGTGELFF

j_gene: TRBJ2-7
v_gene: TRBV7-9
abundance: many
CDR3aa: CASSLGLADYEQYF

j_gene: TRBJ1-2
v_gene: TRBV28
abundance: few
CDR3aa: CATWTLLDIANYGYTF

j_gene: TRBJ2-5
v_gene: TRBV12-3/TRBV12-4
abundance: many
CDR3aa: CASSLIRETQYF

j_gene: TRBJ1-5
v_gene: TRBV2
abundance: once
CDR3aa: CASSDQRTGNQPQHF

j_gene: TRBJ2-7
v_gene: TRBV10-2
abundance: few
CDR3aa: CASTDMGEQYF